A single sample is the source of the 27 T cell receptor beta chains below, sequenced in a study of shared clonotypes between healthy human individuals. Naive CD8 cells were CD45RO-negative, positively selected for CCR7, excluding terminally differentiated effector memory CD45RA+ cells. Generated by immunoSEQ multiplex PCR, the TCRdb table keeps only in-frame clones and is missing some. The data show roughly 2 million clones, approximately 94% seen once. The sequencing sample was made of naive CD8+ T cells sorted from blood. These receptors originate from a man aged 18 to 35 in good health.

The rearrangement uses TRBV19 and TRBJ2-7; 12 bases map to TRBD1. The trim removed 3 bases at V and 13 bases at J, leaving 10 bases unmatched. The CDR3 is 14 amino acids. The germline V gene has CDR1 LNHDA and CDR2 SQIVND (reference sequence). The CDR3 spells CASSIGTGGFLHYF. CDR3 sequence (DNA): TGTGCCAGTAGTATCGGGACAGGGGGCTTCCTTCACTACTTC.

The rearrangement joins TRBV7-9 to TRBJ1-1; D perhaps matches TRBD1 (5 bases). V lost 5 bases and J lost 3, with 10 bases in between. The CDR3 has 13 amino acids. Germline loops: CDR1 SEHNR, CDR2 FQNEAQ (reference sequence). In DNA form, the CDR3 reads TGTGCCAGCAGCCCGACAGAACACACTGAAGCTTTCTTT. Translation: CASSPTEHTEAFF.

The chain uses TRBV6-1 and TRBJ1-2; TRBD1 might be the D (6 bases). CDR1 MNHNS and CDR2 SASEGT come from the germline V gene. The CDR3 is 12 amino acids. V gave up 7 bases and J gave up 8 bases, with 14 bases separating them. The CDR3 reads CASTTTGRGYTF. CDR3 DNA sequence: TGTGCCAGCACTACGACAGGACGAGGCTACACCTTC.

The chain's CDR3 is CASKRDSGLGTQYF. In nucleotides, the CDR3 is TGTGCCAGCAAACGGGACAGTGGGTTGGGTACGCAGTATTTT. The chain has TRBV6-4 and TRBJ2-3; 7 bases map to TRBD1. The J segment lost 8 bases and the V segment lost 7 bases, leaving 12 bases of the junction unmatched. This CDR3 has 14 amino acids. Looked up from germline, CDR1 is MRHNA and CDR2 is SNTAGT.

V gene TRBV27 combines with J gene TRBJ2-6; D may be TRBD1 (5 bases). Germline-derived CDR1 and CDR2 are MNHEY and SMNVEV (reference sequence). The CDR3 loop spans 16 amino acids. Trimming pared 6 bases from V and 0 bases from J, leaving 12 bases between. The CDR3 loop reads CASRRGILSGANVLTF. In DNA, the CDR3 is TGTGCCAGCAGAAGGGGAATCCTCTCTGGGGCCAACGTCCTGACTTTC.

J is TRBJ2-7 and V is TRBV4-1; TRBD2 matches at 14 bases. The CDR3 runs 13 residues. Trimming at V came to 8 bases and at J to 5 bases, leaving 2 bases not matched to a gene. The germline CDR1 and CDR2 sequences are MGHRA and YSYEKL. DNA for the CDR3: TGCGCCAGCGGACTAGCGGGAGGAAACGAGCAGTACTTC. The encoded protein is CASGLAGGNEQYF.

The rearrangement uses TRBV5-5 and TRBJ2-7, with 7 bases identical to TRBD1. The CDR3 length is 14 residues. CDR1 is SGHKS and CDR2 is YYEKEE in the germline V gene (reference sequence). V gave up 3 bases and J gave up 2 bases; unmatched junction bases: 5. CDR3 DNA: TGTGCCAGCAGCTATACCGGGACAGCCTACGAGCAGTACTTC. Translation: CASSYTGTAYEQYF.

This chain uses TRBV4-1 with TRBJ2-7; 8 bases fit TRBD1. Germline trimming cut 1 base from V and 1 base from J; bases unmatched to any gene: 6. Looked up from germline, CDR1 is MGHRA and CDR2 is YSYEKL. The length of the CDR3 is 16 residues. The CDR3 DNA reads as TGCGCCAGCAGCCAAGCGGCAGGGGGCGCTTCCTACGAGCAGTACTTC. Translated: CASSQAAGGASYEQYF.

The chain carries TRBV2 and TRBJ2-1; tentative D call: TRBD2 (6 bases). Trimming stripped 0 bases from V and 5 bases from J, with 17 bases between. CDR1 is SNHLY, CDR2 FYNNEI, per germline. The CDR3 totals 17 residues. The CDR3 sequence is CASSEAWGLGGNNEQFF. CDR3 nucleotides: TGTGCCAGCAGTGAAGCATGGGGACTTGGGGGGAACAATGAGCAGTTCTTC. The variable domain in full, completed from reference TRBV2 and TRBJ2-1, reads EPEVTQTPSHQVTQMGQEVILRCVPISNHLYFYWYRQILGQKVEFLVSFYNNEISEKSEIFDDQFSVERPDGSNFTLKIRSTKLEDSAMYFCASSEAWGLGGNNEQFFGPGTRLTVL.

The V call is TRBV19, the J call TRBJ1-5; the D gene is possibly TRBD1 (5 bases). Trimming pared 3 bases from V and 9 bases from J, leaving 15 bases between. Germline loops: CDR1 LNHDA, CDR2 SQIVND (reference sequence). The CDR3 contains 14 residues. The CDR3 bases are TGTGCCAGTAGTATCGAGGACATCCGGTGGCCCCAGCATTTT. Residues: CASSIEDIRWPQHF. The entire variable domain, with the rest obtained from reference TRBV19 and TRBJ1-5, is as follows: DGGITQSPKYLFRKEGQNVTLSCEQNLNHDAMYWYRQDPGQGLRLIYYSQIVNDFQKGDIAEGYSVSREKKESFPLTVTSAQKNPTAFYLCASSIEDIRWPQHFGDGTRLSIL.

This sequence joins TRBV6-4 and TRBJ2-1, with TRBD2 identical over 10 bases. CDR3 size: 16 residues. The J segment lost 8 bases and the V segment lost 3 bases, leaving 10 bases of the junction unmatched. CDR1 MRHNA and CDR2 SNTAGT come from the germline V gene. This CDR3 reads CASSELAGMRWDEQFF. The CDR3, as DNA: TGTGCCAGCAGTGAACTAGCGGGAATGAGGTGGGATGAGCAGTTCTTC.

This chain uses TRBV28 with TRBJ1-1, with 11 bases identical to TRBD1. The trim removed 4 bases at V and 10 bases at J, leaving 11 bases unmatched. CDR3 length: 15 amino acids. Germline V CDR1 and CDR2: MDHEN, SYDVKM. CDR3: CASSYNQGQGDVAFF. DNA of the CDR3: TGTGCCAGCAGTTATAATCAGGGACAGGGGGATGTAGCTTTCTTT.

The chain carries TRBV28 and TRBJ2-3, with TRBD2 identical over 9 bases. CDR1 and CDR2 (germline): MDHEN, SYDVKM. This CDR3 has 13 amino acids. CDR3 region: CALRGGSTDTQYF. CDR3 bases: TGTGCACTGCGGGGGGGCAGCACAGATACGCAGTATTTT.

This chain uses TRBV7-6 with TRBJ2-1, with 8 bases identical to TRBD1. The CDR3 spans 15 residues. Trimming took 5 bases from V and 5 from J; bases not matched to a gene: 8. Germline V CDR1 and CDR2: SGHVS, FNYEAQ. This chain's CDR3 is CASSPQGANNNEQFF. The CDR3 coding sequence is TGTGCCAGCAGCCCGCAGGGGGCCAATAACAATGAGCAGTTCTTC.

This clone was observed a single time. This chain joins TRBV27 and TRBJ2-2; D not certain. This CDR3 is built from 15 residues. Germline V lookup: CDR1 MNHEY, CDR2 SMNVEV (reference sequence). V gave up 4 bases and J gave up 11 bases, with 20 bases separating them. The CDR3 reads CASSSETRSGGELFF. DNA for the CDR3: TGTGCCAGCAGTTCTGAGACAAGGTCCGGCGGCGAGCTGTTTTTT.

The rearrangement joins TRBV27 to TRBJ2-3; D is unclear. The CDR3 is 17 residues long. Germline CDR1 reads MNHEY; CDR2 reads SMNVEV (reference sequence). Trimming removed 5 bases at V and 2 bases at J, with 20 bases between. This chain's CDR3 is CASSLYPRLGATDTQYF. DNA of the CDR3: TGTGCCAGCAGTCTCTATCCCCGGTTAGGTGCCACAGATACGCAGTATTTT.

V gene TRBV7-9 combines with J gene TRBJ2-3, with 8 bases aligning to TRBD2. The germline CDR1 and CDR2 sequences are SEHNR and FQNEAQ (reference sequence). The CDR3 sequence is 17 residues long. V shed 5 bases, J shed 5 bases, and the junction held 15 bases outside the gene matches. In DNA, the CDR3 is TGTGCCAGCAGCCCTAGTGTAGGGCTAGCGGGTGGAGATACGCAGTATTTT. This encodes CASSPSVGLAGGDTQYF.

This chain joins TRBV9 and TRBJ2-7; 8 bases are shared with TRBD2. The CDR3 consists of 15 residues. Germline CDR1 SGDLS, CDR2 YYNGEE. V shed 1 base and J 0 bases; nucleotides not matched to a gene: 3. CDR3 DNA: TGTGCCAGCAGCGTATCTAGCGGGCTCTCCTACGAGCAGTACTTC. This gives the protein CASSVSSGLSYEQYF.

The chain joins TRBV7-9 to TRBJ2-3; TRBD2 matches at 10 bases. The ends lost 4 bases at V and 2 bases at J; junction bases unmatched: 9. CDR1 is SEHNR, CDR2 FQNEAQ, per germline (reference sequence). The CDR3 extends over 17 amino acids. As DNA, the CDR3 is TGTGCCAGCAGCTACTTCGGACTAGCGGATAACACAGATACGCAGTATTTT. It translates to CASSYFGLADNTDTQYF.

The V and J genes are TRBV5-1 and TRBJ2-5, with TRBD2 matching over 7 bases. V dropped 2 bases and J dropped 5; count of bases not matched to a gene: 9. There are 15 residues in the CDR3. The V gene's germline CDR1 is SGHRS and CDR2 YFSETQ. The CDR3 bases are TGCGCCAGCAGCTTAGGGACTAAAGTAGTGGAGACCCAGTACTTC. Translated, it gives CASSLGTKVVETQYF.

The chain joins TRBV6-4 to TRBJ2-2; D is perhaps TRBD2 (5 bases). There are 16 residues in the CDR3. V lost 6 bases and J 4 bases, leaving 18 bases between the germline ends. Per germline, CDR1 MRHNA and CDR2 SNTAGT. The chain's CDR3 is CASSPNEGRGTGELFF. The CDR3, as DNA: TGTGCCAGCAGCCCGAATGAAGGACGGGGCACCGGGGAGCTGTTTTTT.

In the case of this clone: At the DNA level, this CDR3 is encoded by other sequences in the same sample as well. The chain recombines TRBV28 with TRBJ1-5; D remains ambiguous. V lost 1 base, J lost 4 bases, and 5 bases lay in between. The CDR3 spans 13 residues. Germline loops: CDR1 MDHEN, CDR2 SYDVKM. CDR3 sequence: CASSLLGNQPQHF. DNA for the CDR3: TGTGCCAGCAGTTTATTAGGGAATCAGCCCCAGCATTTT. Drawing the rest from reference TRBV28 and TRBJ1-5, the complete variable domain is DVKVTQSSRYLVKRTGEKVFLECVQDMDHENMFWYRQDPGLGLRLIYFSYDVKMKEKGDIPEGYSVSREKKERFSLILESASTNQTSMYLCASSLLGNQPQHFGDGTRLSIL.

The chain employs TRBV29-1 and TRBJ1-1; D not resolved. The germline CDR1 and CDR2 sequences are SQVTM and ANQGSEA. There are 11 residues in the CDR3. Trimming stripped 3 bases from V and 11 bases from J, with 13 bases between. CDR3 sequence: CSVEVGLFAFF. The CDR3 DNA follows: TGCAGCGTTGAGGTAGGGTTGTTCGCTTTCTTT.

The DNA of the CDR3 is TGTGCCAGCAGAGCGACTTCGCAGACAGACCCCTACGAGCAGTACTTC. Amino acid sequence: CASRATSQTDPYEQYF. The gene calls are TRBV7-9 and TRBJ2-7; TRBD1 is a possible D gene (5 bases). The CDR3 loop spans 16 amino acids. CDR1 is SEHNR and CDR2 is FQNEAQ in the germline V gene (reference sequence). V was cut by 6 bases and J by 2 bases, with 20 bases left in between. Looking up the rest from reference TRBV7-9 and TRBJ2-7 gives the full variable domain: DTGVSQNPRHKITKRGQNVTFRCDPISEHNRLYWYRQTLGQGPEFLTYFQNEAQLEKSRLLSDRFSAERPKGSFSTLEIQRTEQGDSAMYLCASRATSQTDPYEQYFGPGTRLTVT.

The rearrangement links TRBV7-9 to TRBJ1-6; D remains ambiguous. CDR3 length: 15 residues. The germline V gene encodes CDR1 SEHNR and CDR2 FQNEAQ (reference sequence). V gave up 1 base and J gave up 0 bases, with 4 bases separating them. The CDR3 DNA is TGTGCCAGCAGCTTAGAAAGCTCCTATAATTCACCCCTCCACTTT. It yields the protein CASSLESSYNSPLHF. The whole variable domain, remainder taken from reference TRBV7-9 and TRBJ1-6, is DTGVSQNPRHKITKRGQNVTFRCDPISEHNRLYWYRQTLGQGPEFLTYFQNEAQLEKSRLLSDRFSAERPKGSFSTLEIQRTEQGDSAMYLCASSLESSYNSPLHFGNGTRLTVT.

The rearrangement links TRBV5-8 to TRBJ1-1; 8 bases match TRBD1. The CDR3 has 15 residues. Germline V gives CDR1 SGHTS, CDR2 YDEGEE. V was pared by 0 bases and J by 5 bases, with 6 bases of the junction left unmatched. This chain's CDR3 is CASSLVQGVNTEAFF. CDR3 sequence (DNA): TGTGCCAGCAGCTTGGTACAGGGGGTTAATACTGAAGCTTTCTTT. The full variable domain, rest sourced from reference TRBV5-8 and TRBJ1-1, is EAGVTQSPTHLIKTRGQQATLRCSPISGHTSVYWYQQALGLGLQFLLWYDEGEERNRGNFPPRFSGRQFPNYSSELNVNALELEDSALYLCASSLVQGVNTEAFFGQGTRLTVV.

This chain uses TRBV6-5 with TRBJ2-5, with 12 bases identical to TRBD1. Trimming cost V 2 bases and J 4 bases; bases outside gene matches: 2. The CDR3 totals 15 residues. In germline, CDR1 is MNHEY, CDR2 SVGAGI. The CDR3 reads CASSYGTGGPETQYF. The CDR3 nucleotides read TGTGCCAGCAGTTACGGGACAGGGGGCCCAGAGACCCAGTACTTC.